This T cell receptor (beta chain) was recovered during a study of OX40 agonist ivuxolimab in advanced cancers. This clone was detected only a few times. Clones were read by immunoSEQ multiplex PCR, and TCRdb kept only the in-frame ones, dropping some. Of about 71,000 clones listed, roughly nine tenths were seen once; the top ten hold just over 14%. Germline CDR1 SEHNR, CDR2 FQNEAQ (reference sequence). The V gene end was trimmed by 7 bases and the J gene end by 5 bases; junction bases not matched to a gene: 12. The length of the CDR3 is 16 residues. The clonotype comes from an adult with an advanced solid tumor such as melanoma, head and neck, liver or kidney cancer. The sample consisted of CD4+ or CD8+ T cells sorted from blood, taken in a trial of the OX40 agonist ivuxolimab. The rearrangement uses TRBV7-9 and TRBJ2-1; 9 bases map to TRBD2. CDR3 in amino acids: CASTDRVAGENNEQFF. As DNA, the CDR3 is TGTGCCAGCACCGACAGGGTAGCGGGAGAGAACAATGAGCAGTTCTTC.